This T cell receptor (beta chain) was captured in a study of T cell repertoires in cytomegalovirus infection. Study at large: Matching HLA type, along with CMV infection, was indicated by public TCR beta signatures. Notes on the study in general: The cumulative frequency of public TCR beta families identified carriers of CMV plus the relevant HLA.

This clonotype showed up just a few times. Its cognate antigen is unknown. The germline CDR1 and CDR2 sequences are SEHNR and FQNEAQ (reference sequence). The CDR3 is made up of 19 amino acids. V lost 3 bases and J lost 0, with 20 bases in between. TCRdb recomputed calls from the reads with MiXCR, one row per CDR3 protein. Of some 940,000 distinct CDR3 sequences detected, less than 40% appear once; the ten largest clones hold more than 13%. This clonotype was obtained from a human donor in good health (CMV status not recorded). Some clones in this sample may be carry-over from other donors' samples. Sequenced material: cultured CD8+ T cells from PBMCs, taken from culture after CMV antigen stimulation. This chain uses TRBV7-9 with TRBJ2-2; no definite D call. CDR3 loop: CASSFRNSLSPTNTGELFF. CDR3 bases: TGTGCCAGCAGCTTTCGTAACAGCCTTTCTCCGACGAACACCGGGGAGCTGTTTTTT.